This TCR beta chain is from a study of blood T cell repertoires in COVID-19. Profiled with immunoSEQ multiplex PCR; TCRdb holds only in-frame clones, not every one. This repertoire shows some 130,000 clones, roughly 88% found once; its top ten account for approximately 2.3%. This CDR3 has 15 residues. The V and J ends lost 1 base and 9 bases respectively, with 13 bases between them. The germline gives CDR1 LGHDT, CDR2 YNNKEL (reference sequence). The source of this sequence is a man between 65 and 80 years old with active COVID-19. Sequencing input: peripheral blood. The V and J genes are TRBV3-1 (or the pseudogene TRBV3-2) and TRBJ1-6, with D uncertain. Written as DNA, the CDR3 is TGTGCCAGCAGCCAAGGCGGAGGGATGGGTTCACCCCTCCACTTT. As protein: CASSQGGGMGSPLHF.